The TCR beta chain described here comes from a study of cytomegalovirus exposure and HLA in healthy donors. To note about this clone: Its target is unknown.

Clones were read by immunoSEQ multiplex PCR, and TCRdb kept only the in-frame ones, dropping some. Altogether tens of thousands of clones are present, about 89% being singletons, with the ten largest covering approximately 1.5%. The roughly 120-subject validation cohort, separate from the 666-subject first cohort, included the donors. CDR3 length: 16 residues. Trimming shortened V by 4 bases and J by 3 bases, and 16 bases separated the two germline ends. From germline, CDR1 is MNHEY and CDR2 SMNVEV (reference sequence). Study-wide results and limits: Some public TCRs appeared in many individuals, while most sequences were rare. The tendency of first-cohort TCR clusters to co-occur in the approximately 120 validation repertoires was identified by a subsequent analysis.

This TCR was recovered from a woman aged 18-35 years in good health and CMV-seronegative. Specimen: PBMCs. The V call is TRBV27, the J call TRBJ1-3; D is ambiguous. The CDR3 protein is CASSSTPRSSGNTIYF. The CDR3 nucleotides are TGTGCCAGCAGTTCCACCCCCAGGTCAAGTGGAAACACCATATATTTT.